The clone carrying this T cell receptor (beta chain) has a handful of counts. Its antigen is currently unknown. TCRdb used MiXCR to reprocess the 5' RACE reads, holding one entry per CDR3 protein. The sample holds fewer than 450,000 distinct CDR3 sequences, approximately 4.2% seen once. CDR1 is MNHNY and CDR2 is SVGAGI in the germline V gene (reference sequence). Trimming cost V 6 bases and J 3 bases, with 19 bases left between them. The CDR3 is made up of 16 amino acids. This specimen comes from a study of T cells after yellow fever vaccination. General study points: CD4 and CD8 compartments shared a small share of clonotypes, likely from convergent recombination. One caveat is that FACS-sorted repertoires could contain abundant clonotypes contaminating from the bulk population.

This TCR was sampled from a man aged 18 to 30 who received the YFV17D yellow fever vaccine. The sequences come from PBMCs, collected 5 days after the yellow fever booster vaccination. The chain carries TRBV6-6 and TRBJ2-3; possible D gene TRBD2, 5 bases. The CDR3 sequence: CASREPHEGLTDTQYF. The CDR3 region has the DNA TGTGCCAGCAGGGAACCTCATGAGGGTCTTACAGATACGCAGTATTTT.